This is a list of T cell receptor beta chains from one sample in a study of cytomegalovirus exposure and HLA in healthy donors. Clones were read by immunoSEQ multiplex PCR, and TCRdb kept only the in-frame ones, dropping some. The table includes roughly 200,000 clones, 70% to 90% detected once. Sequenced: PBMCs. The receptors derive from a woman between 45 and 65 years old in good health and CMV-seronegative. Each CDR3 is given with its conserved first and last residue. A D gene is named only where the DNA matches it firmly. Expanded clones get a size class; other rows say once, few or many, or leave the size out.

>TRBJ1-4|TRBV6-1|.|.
TGTGCCAGCAGTGAAGATAGAACAGGACCTTATGCAACTAATGAAAAACTGTTTTTT
CASSEDRTGPYATNEKLFF
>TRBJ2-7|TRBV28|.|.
TGTGCCAGCAGTTCAGATAAGGGGGGGCGCCGCGAGCAGTACTTC
CASSSDKGGRREQYF
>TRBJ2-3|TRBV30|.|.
TGTGCCTGGAGTGTTGGCGGGACGGTGGATACGCAGTATTTT
CAWSVGGTVDTQYF
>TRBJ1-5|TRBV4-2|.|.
TGTGCCAGCAGCCAAGATGTTGGACTGACGAATCAGCCCCAGCATTTT
CASSQDVGLTNQPQHF
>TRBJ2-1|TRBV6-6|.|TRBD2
TGTGCCAGCAGCGAAACTAGCGGGGTGTTGCTTGAGCAGTTCTTC
CASSETSGVLLEQFF
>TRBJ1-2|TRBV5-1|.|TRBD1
TGCGCCAGCAGCTTGATCGGACAGGGGTATGGCTACACCTTC
CASSLIGQGYGYTF
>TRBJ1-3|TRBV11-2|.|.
TGTGCCAGCAGCTTAACCCTGAGCGGAAACACCATATATTTT
CASSLTLSGNTIYF
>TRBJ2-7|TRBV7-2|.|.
TGTGCCAGCAGCTGGGGCCCAGGGAGGGAGCAGTACTTC
CASSWGPGREQYF
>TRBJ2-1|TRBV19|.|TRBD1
TGTGCCAGTAGTACCCGGACAGGGGCCTACAATGAGCAGTTCTTC
CASSTRTGAYNEQFF
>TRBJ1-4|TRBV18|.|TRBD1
TGTGCCAGCTCCCCCCAGGGGGATAATGAAAAACTGTTTTTT
CASSPQGDNEKLFF
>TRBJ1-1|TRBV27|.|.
TGTGCCAGCAGTTCCCAGGGCGGAGCTTTCTTT
CASSSQGGAFF
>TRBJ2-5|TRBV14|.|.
TGTGCCAGCAGCCTATCCTCCCCTACTAGTTCGCGGGAGACCCAGTACTTC
CASSLSSPTSSRETQYF
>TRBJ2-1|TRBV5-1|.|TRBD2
TGCGCCAGCAGCCGGGGACTAGCGGTAACGAGCTCCTACAATGAGCAGTTCTTC
CASSRGLAVTSSYNEQFF
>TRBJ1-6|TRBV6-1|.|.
TGTGCCAGCAGTGAGTACAGCTATAATTCACCCCTCCACTTT
CASSEYSYNSPLHF
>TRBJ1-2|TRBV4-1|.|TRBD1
TGCGCCAGCAGCCAGGCTACAGGGGGCGCGGGGGGCTACACCTTC
CASSQATGGAGGYTF
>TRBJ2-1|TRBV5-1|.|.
TGCGCCAGCAGCTTGGAACAGGTTTACAATGAGCAGTTCTTC
CASSLEQVYNEQFF
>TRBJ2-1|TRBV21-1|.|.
TGTGCCAGCAGCATCAGCCAGGGGGAACCTTGGAATGAGCAGTTCTTC
CASSISQGEPWNEQFF
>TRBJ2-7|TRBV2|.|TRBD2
TGTGCCAGCAGTCTAGCGGGAGGGGAGCAGTACTTC
CASSLAGGEQYF
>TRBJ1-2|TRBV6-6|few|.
TGTGCCAGCAGAAATCCGGTAGATAGCTATGGCTACACCTTC
CASRNPVDSYGYTF
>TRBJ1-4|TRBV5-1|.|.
TGCGCCAGCAGCCCGGAGGCCGCTGGAGAAAAACTGTTTTTT
CASSPEAAGEKLFF